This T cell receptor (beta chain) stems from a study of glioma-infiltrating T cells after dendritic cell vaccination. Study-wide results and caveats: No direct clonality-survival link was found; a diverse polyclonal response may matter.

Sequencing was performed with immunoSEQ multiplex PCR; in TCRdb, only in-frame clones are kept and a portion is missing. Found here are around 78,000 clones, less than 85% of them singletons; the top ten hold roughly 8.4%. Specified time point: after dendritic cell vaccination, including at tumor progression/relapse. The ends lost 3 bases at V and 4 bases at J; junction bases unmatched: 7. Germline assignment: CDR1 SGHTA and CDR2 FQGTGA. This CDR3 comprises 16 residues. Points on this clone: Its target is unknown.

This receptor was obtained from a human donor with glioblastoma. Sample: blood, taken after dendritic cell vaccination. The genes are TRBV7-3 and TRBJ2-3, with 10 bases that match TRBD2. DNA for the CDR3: TGTGCCAGCAGCTTGGAGGGGACTAGCGTGTCAGATACGCAGTATTTT. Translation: CASSLEGTSVSDTQYF. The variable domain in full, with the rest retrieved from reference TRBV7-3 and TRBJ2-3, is GAGVSQTPSNKVTEKGKYVELRCDPISGHTALYWYRQSLGQGPEFLIYFQGTGAADDSGLPNDRFFAVRPEGSVSTLKIQRTERGDSAVYLCASSLEGTSVSDTQYFGPGTRLTVL.